The sequence of this TCR beta chain was determined in a study of Ad26.COV2.S vaccination and SARS-CoV-2 variants. Study-level results: Vaccinated and placebo-treated recipients had similar non-spike TCR breadth. After vaccination, substantial breadth of spike-specific CD8+ and CD4+ responses was reported.

The protocol was immunoSEQ multiplex PCR, while the TCRdb copy is restricted to in-frame clones and leaves out a portion. The sample shows about 430,000 clones, roughly 90% of them seen only once. CDR1 and CDR2 (germline): ENHRY, SYGVKD. This CDR3 spans 17 amino acids. Germline trimming cut 0 bases from V and 3 bases from J; bases unmatched to any gene: 9. Treatment indicated: about 20 received Ad26.COV2.S at low or high dose, single or two shots; roughly 5 received placebo; per-sample allocation not given. Samples came from day 63 after the first vaccine or placebo injection. A note on this clone: What it binds is not known.

The receptor's source is a person aged 18-65 years who received the Ad26.COV2.S COVID-19 vaccine or a placebo. This chain uses TRBV10-3 with TRBJ2-5, with TRBD1 matching over 8 bases. The sequenced sample was peripheral blood, obtained in a trial of Ad26.COV2.S vaccine versus placebo. In nucleotides, the CDR3 is TGTGCCATCAGTGAGTCGAATCTAGCAGGGGGCAAAGAGACCCAGTACTTC. Its protein is CAISESNLAGGKETQYF.